Sequencing of this TCR beta chain was carried out in a study of T cells expressing NK-cell markers. In the study overall: It was sorted CD3+CD56-NKG2C+, CD3+CD56+NKG2C- and CD3+CD56+NKG2C+ T cells that provided the TCR beta repertoires.

5'RACE template switching with UMIs produced the TCR beta cDNA. TCRdb reprocessed the 5' RACE reads and keeps a single row for each CDR3 protein, giving no DNA. Listed are approximately 420,000 distinct CDR3 sequences; about 10% falls within the top ten. The CDR3 totals 16 residues. The chain combines TRBV12-3 or TRBV12-4 with TRBJ2-2; there is no DNA to check the TCRdb D call of TRBD1. The receptor comes from a woman aged 45-65 years in good health. The material sequenced was blood T cells: a sorted CD56 or NKG2C T cell subset, CD4+ or CD8+ T cells, or bulk PBMC T cells (not recorded which). CDR3: CASSLVSFSHTGELFF.